Following are 22 T cell receptor beta chains from one sample sequenced in a study of blood T cell repertoires in COVID-19 (dated by TCRdb to the early 2020s). Receptor amplification or capture employed the immunoSEQ multiplex PCR assay. The clones in this table, taken by TCRdb from immuneACCESS, are in-frame only. Not every clone is retained; where verified, under half of the shortfall comes from an unresolved V gene, and the cause of the rest is unknown. For this sample the table gives hundreds of thousands of clones, of which around 91% were detected only once. The top ten constitute around 1% of the sample. The sample comprised PBMCs or T cells enriched from blood (not recorded which). The receptors stem from a man between 18 and 29 years old who had recovered from COVID-19.

Note on this clone: The same CDR3 is also encoded by other DNA sequences in this sample. The gene calls are TRBV5-4 and TRBJ2-7, with 8 positions matching TRBD1. Looked up from germline, CDR1 is SGHNT and CDR2 is YYREEE (reference sequence). With V trimmed by 3 bases and J by 0 bases, 5 bases remained unmatched. The CDR3 has 15 residues. The CDR3 protein is CASSSGQGSSYEQYF. In nucleotides, the CDR3 is TGTGCCAGCAGCTCCGGACAGGGAAGCTCCTACGAGCAGTACTTC.

As DNA, the CDR3 is TGTGCCAGCAGCCTGGACACGCAGTGGGGTGAGCAGTTCTTC. Amino acids: CASSLDTQWGEQFF. The chain uses TRBV6-4 and TRBJ2-1, with D perhaps TRBD1 (5 bases). V was pared by 6 bases and J by 9 bases, with 18 bases between. The CDR3 consists of 14 residues. The germline gives CDR1 MRHNA, CDR2 SNTAGT.

V gene TRBV2 combines with J gene TRBJ1-3, with D hard to call. Germline values: CDR1 SNHLY, CDR2 FYNNEI. The length of the CDR3 is 13 residues. Deletions cut 6 bases from V and 6 bases from J, with 12 bases between. CDR3 in amino acids: CASRRRESNTIYF. In nucleotides, the CDR3 is TGTGCCAGCAGAAGGAGGGAATCAAACACCATATATTTT.

The chain employs TRBV4-1 and TRBJ1-1, with no clear D. Germline CDR1 and CDR2: MGHRA and YSYEKL. V dropped 3 bases and J dropped 0 bases, with 14 bases sitting between them. This CDR3 comprises 16 residues. CDR3 residues: CASSHPRAGMNTEAFF. The DNA of the CDR3 is TGCGCCAGCAGCCATCCCCGAGCGGGTATGAACACTGAAGCTTTCTTT.

CDR3 nucleotide sequence: TGCGCCAGCAGCGATTGGAGGGCCTCTGGAAACACCATATATTTT. The encoded protein is CASSDWRASGNTIYF. The V and J genes are TRBV4-1 and TRBJ1-3; D gene ambiguous. Germline V gene lookup returns CDR1 MGHRA and CDR2 YSYEKL. The germline V and J ends were trimmed by 5 bases and 0 bases, with 11 bases remaining between them. This CDR3 contains 15 residues.

The CDR3 spells CASSPFRGSDETQYF. The CDR3 nucleotides are TGTGCCAGCTCACCTTTCCGAGGGAGTGACGAGACCCAGTACTTC. The chain joins TRBV18 to TRBJ2-5; a possible D gene is TRBD2 (5 bases). The CDR3 has 15 amino acids. Between the trimmed V and J ends, which lost 3 bases and 5 bases, there was a span of 16 bases. The germline V gene encodes CDR1 KGHSH and CDR2 LQKENI. Looking up the rest from reference TRBV18 and TRBJ2-5 gives the full variable domain: NAGVMQNPRHLVRRRGQEARLRCSPMKGHSHVYWYRQLPEEGLKFMVYLQKENIIDESGMPKERFSAEFPKEGPSILRIQQVVRGDSAAYFCASSPFRGSDETQYFGPGTRLLVL.

This chain connects TRBV5-1 to TRBJ2-5; a weak D match, TRBD1 (5 bases). The CDR3 runs 14 residues. Trimming shortened V by 2 bases and J by 0 bases, and 8 bases separated the two germline ends. Per germline, CDR1 SGHRS and CDR2 YFSETQ. The CDR3 nucleotides are TGCGCCAGCAGCTTAGCAGGGTACCAAGAGACCCAGTACTTC. Translation: CASSLAGYQETQYF.

J is TRBJ2-7 and V is TRBV6-5; 10 bases line up with TRBD2. V dropped 5 bases and J dropped 3; count of bases not matched to a gene: 7. The CDR3 loop spans 15 amino acids. Per germline, CDR1 MNHEY and CDR2 SVGAGI. This CDR3 is CASSRVAGGHYEQYF. CDR3 nucleotide sequence: TGTGCCAGCAGTAGAGTAGCGGGAGGCCACTACGAGCAGTACTTC.

The genes are TRBV5-6 and TRBJ1-3, with D perhaps TRBD1 (5 bases). The length of the CDR3 is 14 residues. The germline V gene encodes CDR1 SGHDT and CDR2 YYEEEE. V was clipped by 6 bases and J by 4 bases, with 14 bases between them. The CDR3: CASTLGGAGNTIYF. CDR3 in DNA: TGTGCCAGCACCCTGGGAGGGGCGGGAAACACCATATATTTT.

The chain employs TRBV5-1 and TRBJ1-6; D gene unclear. V dropped 4 bases and J dropped 9 bases, with 14 bases sitting between them. This CDR3 region has 14 residues. Germline assignment: CDR1 SGHRS and CDR2 YFSETQ. The CDR3 is CASSRGDQSSPLHF. As DNA, the CDR3 is TGCGCCAGCAGCCGGGGAGACCAGTCTTCACCCCTCCACTTT.

The chain joins TRBV6-1 to TRBJ1-5; possibly TRBD1 for D (5 bases). The CDR3 length is 16 residues. From germline, CDR1 is MNHNS and CDR2 SASEGT. V was shortened by 2 bases and J by 0 bases, with 11 bases between the two germline ends. CDR3 bases: TGTGCCAGCAGTGAACTTGGGGGGGGTAGCAATCAGCCCCAGCATTTT. It translates to CASSELGGGSNQPQHF.

The V and J genes are TRBV9 and TRBJ1-1, with a possible D match to TRBD1 (5 bases). V was pared by 0 bases and J by 5 bases, with 11 bases between. The CDR3 sequence is 14 residues long. The germline CDR1 and CDR2 sequences are SGDLS and YYNGEE. The CDR3 sequence: CASSVDGGGTEAFF. The CDR3 DNA reads TGTGCCAGCAGCGTAGATGGGGGAGGAACTGAAGCTTTCTTT.

J is TRBJ1-1 and V is TRBV25-1, with 9 nucleotides matching TRBD1. This CDR3 has 18 amino acids. In germline, CDR1 is MGHDK, CDR2 SYGVNS. The J segment lost 3 bases and the V segment lost 3 bases, leaving 14 bases of the junction unmatched. This CDR3 reads CASSDIQGQGLVYTEAFF. CDR3 sequence (DNA): TGTGCCAGCAGTGACATTCAGGGACAGGGTTTAGTATACACTGAAGCTTTCTTT.

The V call is TRBV23-1, the J call TRBJ1-5, with D maybe TRBD1 (6 bases). TRBV23-1 is an ORF, and what it does is uncertain. The CDR3 has 18 amino acids. Trimming cost V 4 bases and J 0 bases, with 19 bases left between them. The CDR3 loop reads CASSLRDMELYSNQPQHF. CDR3 nucleotide sequence: TGCGCCAGCAGTCTTCGGGACATGGAGCTTTATAGCAATCAGCCCCAGCATTTT.

Here the CDR3 reads CASSDRSPYNEQFF. As DNA, the CDR3 is TGCGCCAGCAGCGACAGGTCCCCCTACAATGAGCAGTTCTTC. The rearrangement joins TRBV4-1 to TRBJ2-1, with D maybe TRBD1 (6 bases). Germline V CDR1 and CDR2: MGHRA, YSYEKL. The CDR3 sequence is 14 residues long. V was clipped by 5 bases and J by 2 bases, with 10 bases between them.

The V and J genes are TRBV7-2 and TRBJ1-1; D uncertain. Germline CDR1 is SGHTA and CDR2 is FQGNSA. The V and J ends lost 2 bases and 0 bases respectively, with 7 bases between them. The CDR3 is 14 amino acids. This CDR3 reads CASSLRVLNTEAFF. In nucleotides, the CDR3 is TGTGCCAGCAGCTTAAGAGTTTTGAACACTGAAGCTTTCTTT. Combining the CDR3 with reference TRBV7-2 and TRBJ1-1 gives the whole variable domain GAGVSQSPSNKVTEKGKDVELRCDPISGHTALYWYRQSLGQGLEFLIYFQGNSAPDKSGLPSDRFSAERTGGSVSTLTIQRTQQEDSAVYLCASSLRVLNTEAFFGQGTRLTVV.

The chain joins TRBV28 to TRBJ1-1; possible D gene TRBD1, 5 bases. Germline V lookup: CDR1 MDHEN, CDR2 SYDVKM. V was clipped by 0 bases and J by 1 base, with 12 bases between them. The CDR3 spans 16 residues. CDR3 amino acids: CASSLWGGWGNTEAFF. In DNA form, the CDR3 reads TGTGCCAGCAGTTTATGGGGGGGTTGGGGGAACACTGAAGCTTTCTTT.

The chain carries TRBV24-1 and TRBJ2-5; 9 nucleotides line up with TRBD1. The J segment lost 4 bases and the V segment lost 3 bases, leaving 5 bases of the junction unmatched. Germline V gives CDR1 KGHDR, CDR2 SFDVKD. This CDR3 is 15 amino acids long. The DNA for the CDR3 is TGTGCCACCAGTGATCCACAGGGGGCAATAGAGACCCAGTACTTC. As protein: CATSDPQGAIETQYF.

The chain is built from TRBV18 and TRBJ2-5; the match to TRBD1 covers 8 bases. CDR3 length equals 15 residues. Germline values: CDR1 KGHSH, CDR2 LQKENI. Germline trimming cut 3 bases from V and 5 bases from J; bases unmatched to any gene: 8. CDR3 amino acids: CASSPRDRGWETQYF. The CDR3 bases are TGTGCCAGCTCACCGCGAGACAGGGGTTGGGAGACCCAGTACTTC.

The chain joins TRBV2 to TRBJ2-1; a possible D gene is TRBD2 (5 bases). The CDR3 is 12 residues long. Trimming left V 4 bases short and J 9 bases short, with 10 bases between. Germline-derived CDR1 and CDR2 are SNHLY and FYNNEI. The CDR3 is CASSGGRGEQFF. DNA for the CDR3: TGTGCCAGCAGTGGTGGTCGGGGTGAGCAGTTCTTC.

The CDR3 protein is CASSLGLAGGEQYF. The DNA for the CDR3 is TGTGCCAGCAGCTTAGGACTAGCGGGAGGGGAGCAGTACTTC. V gene TRBV7-9 combines with J gene TRBJ2-7, with 14 positions matching TRBD2. Germline CDR1 is SEHNR and CDR2 is FQNEAQ (reference sequence). The CDR3 has 14 residues. With 1 base clipped from V and 7 bases from J, the junction kept 0 bases outside the gene matches.

The V call is TRBV5-1, the J call TRBJ2-6; 7 nucleotides agree with TRBD1. The CDR3 is made up of 17 amino acids. Germline assignment: CDR1 SGHRS and CDR2 YFSETQ. The V gene end was trimmed by 3 bases and the J gene end by 1 base; junction bases not matched to a gene: 7. CDR3 bases: TGCGCCAGCAGCTCGAAGATGACAGGGTCTGGGGCCAACGTCCTGACTTTC. The encoded protein is CASSSKMTGSGANVLTF. The full variable domain, rest sourced from reference TRBV5-1 and TRBJ2-6, is KAGVTQTPRYLIKTRGQQVTLSCSPISGHRSVSWYQQTPGQGLQFLFEYFSETQRNKGNFPGRFSGRQFSNSRSEMNVSTLELGDSALYLCASSSKMTGSGANVLTFGAGSRLTVL.